This is a list of T cell receptor beta chains from one sample in a study of shared clonotypes between healthy human individuals. Clones were sequenced by immunoSEQ multiplex PCR, and TCRdb holds only the in-frame ones, with some missing. The table records 2 million to 3 million clones, over 85% of them present only once. Material for sequencing was naive CD4+ T cells from PBMCs. These receptors were obtained from a man aged 18-30 years in good health. Some clones in this sample may be carry-over from other donors' samples. The CDR3 runs from the conserved cysteine through the conserved F or W. Each record gives: J gene, V gene, D gene, clone size, CDR3 DNA, CDR3 protein. D genes are given only for firm matches. Clone size, where shown, is once, few, many, or a class for clones that have expanded.

j_gene: TRBJ1-2
v_gene: TRBV7-3
d_gene: NA
abundance: NA
CDR3nt: TGTGCCAGCAGCTACGCCCAGGGGAATGGCTACACCTTC
CDR3aa: CASSYAQGNGYTF

j_gene: TRBJ1-2
v_gene: TRBV5-1
d_gene: TRBD1
abundance: NA
CDR3nt: TGCGCCAGCAGCTTGGAAACAGGGGGAATGGGTGGCTACACCTTC
CDR3aa: CASSLETGGMGGYTF

j_gene: TRBJ1-3
v_gene: TRBV5-4
d_gene: NA
abundance: NA
CDR3nt: TGTGCCAGCAGCTTATGGAAGGGTTATGGAAACACCATATATTTT
CDR3aa: CASSLWKGYGNTIYF

j_gene: TRBJ1-2
v_gene: TRBV7-4
d_gene: NA
abundance: NA
CDR3nt: TGTGCCAGCAGCCCGCGGGGAAGGGGCTATGGCTACACCTTC
CDR3aa: CASSPRGRGYGYTF

j_gene: TRBJ1-5
v_gene: TRBV10-2
d_gene: NA
abundance: NA
CDR3nt: TGCGCCAGCAGTGACCCGGGCGAATGGGAGCCCCAGCATTTT
CDR3aa: CASSDPGEWEPQHF

j_gene: TRBJ1-3
v_gene: TRBV30
d_gene: TRBD1
abundance: NA
CDR3nt: TGTGCCTGGAGTTTGGGACAGTACTCTGGAAACACCATATATTTT
CDR3aa: CAWSLGQYSGNTIYF

j_gene: TRBJ1-2
v_gene: TRBV6-5
d_gene: TRBD1
abundance: NA
CDR3nt: TGTGCCAGCACCCGGGACAGGGGGAACTATGGCTACACCTTC
CDR3aa: CASTRDRGNYGYTF

j_gene: TRBJ2-7
v_gene: TRBV28
d_gene: NA
abundance: NA
CDR3nt: TGTGCCAGCAGTTTAGGCTCTTCCGGGGGACACCCCTTGTACGAGCAGTACTTC
CDR3aa: CASSLGSSGGHPLYEQYF

j_gene: TRBJ1-2
v_gene: TRBV28
d_gene: NA
abundance: few
CDR3nt: TGTGCCAGCAGTTTCAAAGGAGGCTATGGCTACACCTTC
CDR3aa: CASSFKGGYGYTF

j_gene: TRBJ2-7
v_gene: TRBV6-6
d_gene: TRBD2
abundance: NA
CDR3nt: TGTGCCAGCAGTCTAGCGGGACAGACCTACGAGCAGTACTTC
CDR3aa: CASSLAGQTYEQYF

j_gene: TRBJ1-4
v_gene: TRBV19
d_gene: NA
abundance: NA
CDR3nt: TGTGCCAGTAGTCCCCGAGGGTCCCGGGGAGAAAAACTGTTTTTT
CDR3aa: CASSPRGSRGEKLFF

j_gene: TRBJ1-1
v_gene: TRBV2
d_gene: NA
abundance: NA
CDR3nt: TGTGCCAGCAGTACCAGAGGACTGAGCGGTAACACTGAAGCTTTCTTT
CDR3aa: CASSTRGLSGNTEAFF

j_gene: TRBJ1-1
v_gene: TRBV18
d_gene: NA
abundance: NA
CDR3nt: TGTGCCAGCTCAGAGCAGAGGAACACTGAAGCTTTCTTT
CDR3aa: CASSEQRNTEAFF

j_gene: TRBJ2-7
v_gene: TRBV18
d_gene: NA
abundance: NA
CDR3nt: TGTGCCAGCTCATCCCTGTTGGGTAGAAATGGAGGCGAGCAGTACTTC
CDR3aa: CASSSLLGRNGGEQYF

j_gene: TRBJ2-3
v_gene: TRBV5-4
d_gene: TRBD2
abundance: NA
CDR3nt: TGTGCCAGCAGCTTGGCAAGGGGAGGGCCGTCCGATACGCAGTATTTT
CDR3aa: CASSLARGGPSDTQYF

j_gene: TRBJ2-3
v_gene: TRBV29-1
d_gene: TRBD1
abundance: NA
CDR3nt: TGCAGCGTCGGGACAGGGGGCTCAGATACGCAGTATTTT
CDR3aa: CSVGTGGSDTQYF

j_gene: TRBJ2-2
v_gene: TRBV5-1
d_gene: NA
abundance: NA
CDR3nt: TGCGCCAGCAGCTTGGATCCGAGCTACACCGGGGAGCTGTTTTTT
CDR3aa: CASSLDPSYTGELFF

j_gene: TRBJ2-7
v_gene: TRBV6-6
d_gene: NA
abundance: NA
CDR3nt: TGTGCCAGCAGTTACTTAGCGTTGAACCACGAGCAGTACTTC
CDR3aa: CASSYLALNHEQYF

j_gene: TRBJ1-5
v_gene: TRBV10-3
d_gene: NA
abundance: NA
CDR3nt: TGTGCCATCAGTGAAGCAGGGAACTTCAATCAGCCCCAGCATTTT
CDR3aa: CAISEAGNFNQPQHF

j_gene: TRBJ2-1
v_gene: TRBV5-6
d_gene: NA
abundance: NA
CDR3nt: TGTGCCAGCAGCCTCAACAATGAGCAGTTCTTC
CDR3aa: CASSLNNEQFF

j_gene: TRBJ2-2
v_gene: TRBV27
d_gene: NA
abundance: NA
CDR3nt: TGTGCCAGCAGTTCCCCCGGCCTCACCGGGGAGCTGTTTTTT
CDR3aa: CASSSPGLTGELFF

j_gene: TRBJ2-4
v_gene: TRBV27
d_gene: NA
abundance: NA
CDR3nt: TGTGCCAGCAGTTTAGCAGGGACGAACATTCAGTACTTC
CDR3aa: CASSLAGTNIQYF

j_gene: TRBJ1-5
v_gene: TRBV28
d_gene: NA
abundance: NA
CDR3nt: TGTGCCAGCAGTTCCACAGTTATCAATCAGCCCCAGCATTTT
CDR3aa: CASSSTVINQPQHF

j_gene: TRBJ1-5
v_gene: TRBV4-2
d_gene: NA
abundance: NA
CDR3nt: TGTGCCAGCAGCCAAGTAGGCAATCAGCCCCAGCATTTT
CDR3aa: CASSQVGNQPQHF

j_gene: TRBJ2-2
v_gene: TRBV28
d_gene: TRBD1
abundance: NA
CDR3nt: TGTGCCAGTAGACGGGACAGGGGAAATAGCGGGGAGCTGTTTTTT
CDR3aa: CASRRDRGNSGELFF

j_gene: TRBJ2-2
v_gene: TRBV18
d_gene: NA
abundance: NA
CDR3nt: TGTGCCAGCTCACCGGAGGTCGGGGAGCTGTTTTTT
CDR3aa: CASSPEVGELFF

j_gene: TRBJ1-5
v_gene: TRBV7-9
d_gene: TRBD1
abundance: few
CDR3nt: TGTGCCAGCAGCGGGACAGGGAGCAATCAGCCCCAGCATTTT
CDR3aa: CASSGTGSNQPQHF

j_gene: TRBJ2-2
v_gene: TRBV5-4
d_gene: NA
abundance: NA
CDR3nt: TGTGCCAGCAGCTTGGGTGGTCCCGGGGAGCTGTTTTTT
CDR3aa: CASSLGGPGELFF

j_gene: TRBJ1-4
v_gene: TRBV2
d_gene: NA
abundance: NA
CDR3nt: TGTGCCAGCAGTTACCAGGAAAAACTGTTTTTT
CDR3aa: CASSYQEKLFF

j_gene: TRBJ1-5
v_gene: TRBV6-1
d_gene: TRBD1
abundance: NA
CDR3nt: TGTGCCAGCAGTGAATGGACAGGGGATTATAGCAATCAGCCCCAGCATTTT
CDR3aa: CASSEWTGDYSNQPQHF

j_gene: TRBJ2-7
v_gene: TRBV10-3
d_gene: TRBD1
abundance: NA
CDR3nt: TGTGCCACCAAACAGGGGGCGTACAACACCTACGAGCAGTACTTC
CDR3aa: CATKQGAYNTYEQYF

j_gene: TRBJ2-2
v_gene: TRBV7-3
d_gene: NA
abundance: few
CDR3nt: TGTGCCAGCAGCTTAGGGCTGAACACCGGGGAGCTGTTTTTT
CDR3aa: CASSLGLNTGELFF

j_gene: TRBJ2-3
v_gene: TRBV7-9
d_gene: TRBD1
abundance: NA
CDR3nt: TGTGCCAGCAGCTTAAGCCCTGGGACAGGGTATCTGGATACGCAGTATTTT
CDR3aa: CASSLSPGTGYLDTQYF

j_gene: TRBJ2-3
v_gene: TRBV29-1
d_gene: TRBD2
abundance: NA
CDR3nt: TGCAGCGTGGGTGCGGGACTAGCGGAAAACACAGATACGCAGTATTTT
CDR3aa: CSVGAGLAENTDTQYF

j_gene: TRBJ2-7
v_gene: TRBV2
d_gene: NA
abundance: NA
CDR3nt: TGTGCCAGCAGTGAAGGGTACTACGAGCAGTACTTC
CDR3aa: CASSEGYYEQYF

j_gene: TRBJ1-2
v_gene: TRBV27
d_gene: NA
abundance: NA
CDR3nt: TGTGCCAGCAGAAGTCGAGGCTGGGGGCGCGCTAACTATGGCTACACCTTC
CDR3aa: CASRSRGWGRANYGYTF

j_gene: TRBJ2-5
v_gene: TRBV11-2
d_gene: NA
abundance: once
CDR3nt: TGTGCCAGCAGCTTAGCGGGTATAAGGGCTCCGGGGGAGACCCAGTACTTC
CDR3aa: CASSLAGIRAPGETQYF

j_gene: TRBJ2-1
v_gene: TRBV15
d_gene: TRBD2
abundance: NA
CDR3nt: TGTGCCACCAGCAGGGGGAGGGGAGCGGTTGAGCAGTTCTTC
CDR3aa: CATSRGRGAVEQFF

j_gene: TRBJ2-7
v_gene: TRBV10-3
d_gene: TRBD1
abundance: NA
CDR3nt: TGTGCCATCAGTGACCCGAACCCCGGGACAGGGGGCTACGAGCAGTACTTC
CDR3aa: CAISDPNPGTGGYEQYF

j_gene: TRBJ1-6
v_gene: TRBV15
d_gene: NA
abundance: once
CDR3nt: TGTGCCACCAGCAGAGATTGGTTGGGGGGAGGAAATTCACCCCTCCACTTT
CDR3aa: CATSRDWLGGGNSPLHF

j_gene: TRBJ1-2
v_gene: TRBV5-1
d_gene: TRBD1
abundance: NA
CDR3nt: TGCGCCAGCAGCTTGGCCGTGGGACAGGGATACTATGGCTACACCTTC
CDR3aa: CASSLAVGQGYYGYTF

j_gene: TRBJ2-7
v_gene: TRBV28
d_gene: NA
abundance: NA
CDR3nt: TGTGCCAGCAGTTTTCTGAGTTTACACGAGCAGTACTTC
CDR3aa: CASSFLSLHEQYF

j_gene: TRBJ1-2
v_gene: TRBV7-9
d_gene: NA
abundance: NA
CDR3nt: TGTGCCAGCAGCTTACGAAGCAGGGGCTATGGCTACACCTTC
CDR3aa: CASSLRSRGYGYTF

j_gene: TRBJ2-1
v_gene: TRBV2
d_gene: TRBD2
abundance: NA
CDR3nt: TGTGCCAGCAGTGCCACTAGCGGGATTCATGAGCAGTTCTTC
CDR3aa: CASSATSGIHEQFF

j_gene: TRBJ2-7
v_gene: TRBV6-5
d_gene: NA
abundance: NA
CDR3nt: TGTGCCAGCAGCCGACAAGGGCTAGCAACCCTCGAGCAGTACTTC
CDR3aa: CASSRQGLATLEQYF

j_gene: TRBJ1-2
v_gene: TRBV11-3
d_gene: NA
abundance: NA
CDR3nt: TGTGCCAGCAGCTTATTGACGGTTCAGGCGGGCACCTTC
CDR3aa: CASSLLTVQAGTF

j_gene: TRBJ2-5
v_gene: TRBV5-4
d_gene: TRBD2
abundance: NA
CDR3nt: TGTGCCAGCAGCTTTCCTAGCGGGAGGGAAGAGACCCAGTACTTC
CDR3aa: CASSFPSGREETQYF

j_gene: TRBJ1-2
v_gene: TRBV6-5
d_gene: TRBD1
abundance: NA
CDR3nt: TGTGCCAGCAAAGCCCTGGGCGGGACAGATTATGGCTACACCTTC
CDR3aa: CASKALGGTDYGYTF

j_gene: TRBJ2-7
v_gene: TRBV6-5
d_gene: NA
abundance: few
CDR3nt: TGTGCCGTCCTAGGAGGTAGAGGGCTGGGAGAGCAGTACTTC
CDR3aa: CAVLGGRGLGEQYF

j_gene: TRBJ1-6
v_gene: TRBV11-2
d_gene: NA
abundance: NA
CDR3nt: TGTGCCAGCAGCTTAGGTGGTCGGGGAGGTTCACCCCTCCACTTT
CDR3aa: CASSLGGRGGSPLHF

j_gene: TRBJ1-2
v_gene: TRBV28
d_gene: TRBD1
abundance: NA
CDR3nt: TGTGCCAGCAGTTTCCTGGACAGGGACTATGGCTACACCTTC
CDR3aa: CASSFLDRDYGYTF

j_gene: TRBJ1-1
v_gene: TRBV4-3
d_gene: NA
abundance: NA
CDR3nt: TGCGCCAGCAGCCAAGTCCCCGTTGGGAGGGAAGCAGCTTTCTTT
CDR3aa: CASSQVPVGREAAFF

j_gene: TRBJ2-7
v_gene: TRBV7-2
d_gene: NA
abundance: NA
CDR3nt: TGTGCCAGCAGCTTAACGGGAGACTCCTCCTACGAGCAGTACTTC
CDR3aa: CASSLTGDSSYEQYF

j_gene: TRBJ2-2
v_gene: TRBV7-6
d_gene: NA
abundance: NA
CDR3nt: TGTGCCAGCAGCCTGGACAGCGGGGAGCTGTTTTTT
CDR3aa: CASSLDSGELFF